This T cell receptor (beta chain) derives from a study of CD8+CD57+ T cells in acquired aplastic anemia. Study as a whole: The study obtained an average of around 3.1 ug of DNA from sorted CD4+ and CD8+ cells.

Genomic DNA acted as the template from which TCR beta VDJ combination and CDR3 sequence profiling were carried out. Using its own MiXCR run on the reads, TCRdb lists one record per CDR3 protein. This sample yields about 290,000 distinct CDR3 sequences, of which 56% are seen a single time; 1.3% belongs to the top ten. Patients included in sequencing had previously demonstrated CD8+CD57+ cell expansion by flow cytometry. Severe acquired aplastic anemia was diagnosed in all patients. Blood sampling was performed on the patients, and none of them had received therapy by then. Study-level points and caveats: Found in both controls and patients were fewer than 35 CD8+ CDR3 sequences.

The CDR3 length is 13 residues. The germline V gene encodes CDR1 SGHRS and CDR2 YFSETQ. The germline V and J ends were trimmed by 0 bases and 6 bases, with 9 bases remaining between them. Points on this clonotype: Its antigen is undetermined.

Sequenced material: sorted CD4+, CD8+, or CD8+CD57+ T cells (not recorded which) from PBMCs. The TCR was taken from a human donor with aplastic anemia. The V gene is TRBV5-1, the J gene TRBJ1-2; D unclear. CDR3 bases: TGCGCCAGCAGCTTGGGGGCGTTTGATGGCTACACCTTC. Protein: CASSLGAFDGYTF.